This T cell receptor beta chain originates from a study of regulatory T cells in long-lasting Graves disease. Germline CDR1 is SGHRS and CDR2 is YFSETQ. CDR3 length: 17 residues. V was trimmed by 0 bases and J by 6 bases, leaving 18 bases between them. This clonotype has at least ten counts. Described time point: newly diagnosed GD, antithyroid drugs for less than 3 months. PBMC RNA was the source of the TCR library. Combining iRepertoire HTBI primers with Arm-PCR of CDR3 regions, the authors built TCR beta libraries. TCRdb ran MiXCR on the multiplex PCR reads and lists one entry per CDR3 protein. The sample carries under 250,000 distinct CDR3 sequences, around 20% recorded once.

The clonotype comes from a female donor with Graves disease. Sequencing used peripheral blood mononuclear cells (PBMCs), obtained at new diagnosis, from a patient treated with antithyroid drugs. The V gene is TRBV5-1, the J gene TRBJ2-2; D tentatively reads TRBD1 or TRBD2 (5 bases each). The CDR3: CASSLDGTTILPGELFF. In DNA, the CDR3 is TGCGCCAGCAGCTTGGATGGGACCACGATACTACCCGGGGAGCTGTTTTTT.